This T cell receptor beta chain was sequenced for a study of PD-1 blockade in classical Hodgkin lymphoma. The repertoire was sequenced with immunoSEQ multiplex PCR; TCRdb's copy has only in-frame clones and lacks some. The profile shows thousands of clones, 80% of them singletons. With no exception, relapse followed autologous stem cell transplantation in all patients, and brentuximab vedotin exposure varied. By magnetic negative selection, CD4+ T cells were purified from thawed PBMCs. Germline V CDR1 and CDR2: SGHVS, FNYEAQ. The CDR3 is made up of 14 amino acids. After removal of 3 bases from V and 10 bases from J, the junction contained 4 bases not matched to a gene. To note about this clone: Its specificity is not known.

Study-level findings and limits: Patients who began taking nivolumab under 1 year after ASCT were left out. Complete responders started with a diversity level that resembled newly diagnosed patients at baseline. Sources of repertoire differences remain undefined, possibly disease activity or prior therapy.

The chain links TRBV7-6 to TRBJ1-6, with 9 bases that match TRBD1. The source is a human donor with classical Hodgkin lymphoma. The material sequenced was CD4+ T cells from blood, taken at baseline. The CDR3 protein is CASSFGTGSSPLHF. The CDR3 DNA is TGTGCCAGCAGCTTTGGGACAGGGTCCTCACCCCTCCACTTT. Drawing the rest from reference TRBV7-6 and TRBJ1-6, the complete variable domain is GAGVSQSPRYKVTKRGQDVALRCDPISGHVSLYWYRQALGQGPEFLTYFNYEAQQDKSGLPNDRFSAERPEGSISTLTIQRTEQRDSAMYRCASSFGTGSSPLHFGNGTRLTVT.